This TCR beta chain originates from a study of radiation and T cells in renal cell carcinoma. Clones were read by immunoSEQ multiplex PCR, and TCRdb kept only the in-frame ones, dropping some. The sample lists tens of thousands of clones, just over 75% occurring once. The length of the CDR3 is 16 residues. V was pared by 2 bases and J by 5 bases, with 17 bases between. Time point in this sample: blood 2 weeks post-SBRT. Treatment here: 15 Gy SBRT to primary tumor, nephrectomy 4 weeks later. The patient's renal cell carcinoma had clear cell pathology. The sample consisted of blood, taken from a patient whose treatment included radiotherapy and nephrectomy. The clonotype was recovered from a man aged 55 to 69 with renal cell carcinoma. The chain couples TRBV5-3 to TRBJ2-1; possibly TRBD2 for D (6 bases). TRBV5-3 is an ORF, with its function uncertain. CDR3 residues: CARSLVLALTDNEQFF. The CDR3 DNA follows: TGTGCCAGAAGCTTAGTACTAGCTCTGACGGACAATGAGCAGTTCTTC.